These 25 T cell receptor beta chains originate from one sample sequenced in a study of blood T cell repertoires in COVID-19. The table came from immunoSEQ multiplex PCR; TCRdb's copy has only in-frame clones and leaves some out. The table has some 150,000 clones, about four fifths seen once; the top ten hold 3% to 3.5%. The sample comprised peripheral blood. These receptors all stem from a woman of 80 years or more with acute or convalescent COVID-19.

The chain employs TRBV29-1 and TRBJ2-5; 15 nucleotides align to TRBD2. Germline loops: CDR1 SQVTM, CDR2 ANQGSEA. The ends lost 6 bases at V and 4 bases at J; junction bases unmatched: 9. This CDR3 spans 16 amino acids. DNA for the CDR3: TGCAGCGTCCCCAAGGGGGGACTAGCGGGGGGAGAGACCCAGTACTTC. This sequence encodes CSVPKGGLAGGETQYF.

This clone was seen repeatedly, ten times or more. V is TRBV5-8 and J is TRBJ1-5, with a weak D call TRBD1 (5 bases). There are 18 residues in the CDR3. V was pared by 0 bases and J by 0 bases, with 16 bases between. Germline CDR1 SGHTS, CDR2 YDEGEE. The DNA of the CDR3 is TGTGCCAGCAGCTTGGGGGGCAGGAGGGGTGGTAGCAATCAGCCCCAGCATTTT. Translation gives CASSLGGRRGGSNQPQHF. The whole variable domain, remainder taken from reference TRBV5-8 and TRBJ1-5, is EAGVTQSPTHLIKTRGQQATLRCSPISGHTSVYWYQQALGLGLQFLLWYDEGEERNRGNFPPRFSGRQFPNYSSELNVNALELEDSALYLCASSLGGRRGGSNQPQHFGDGTRLSIL.

This chain joins TRBV5-1 and TRBJ1-6, with TRBD1 as a possible D gene (6 bases). The CDR3 contains 14 residues. V lost 0 bases to trimming and J lost 7 bases, with 8 bases between them. Germline lookup yields CDR1 SGHRS and CDR2 YFSETQ. DNA of the CDR3: TGCGCCAGCAGCTTGGACAGGGTAAATTCACCCCTCCACTTT. The encoded protein is CASSLDRVNSPLHF.

This clone was counted a single time. This sequence joins TRBV4-1 and TRBJ1-2; weak D call: TRBD1 (5 bases). V lost 0 bases to trimming and J lost 7 bases, with 15 bases between them. The CDR3 is made up of 15 amino acids. CDR1 is MGHRA, CDR2 YSYEKL, per germline. CDR3 in DNA: TGCGCCAGCAGCCAAGATTTACAGGCCTATGTTGGCTACACCTTC. Residues: CASSQDLQAYVGYTF.

This chain uses TRBV19 with TRBJ1-2, with a possible D match to TRBD1 (6 bases). The CDR3 loop spans 14 amino acids. Germline loops: CDR1 LNHDA, CDR2 SQIVND (reference sequence). V lost 1 base and J 4 bases, leaving 10 bases between the germline ends. CDR3: CASSIAGVGYGYTF. CDR3 sequence (DNA): TGTGCCAGTAGTATAGCAGGGGTAGGCTATGGCTACACCTTC.

This chain links TRBV15 with TRBJ1-2, with a possible D match to TRBD1 (5 bases). Germline V gene lookup returns CDR1 LNHNV and CDR2 YYDKDF (reference sequence). The CDR3 has 13 amino acids. V gave up 7 bases and J gave up 8 bases, with 17 bases separating them. CDR3 amino acids: CATTLGGRGGYTF. Here the CDR3 DNA reads TGTGCCACCACCCTCGGAGGGCGGGGGGGCTACACCTTC.

This clone was seen a handful of times. The V call is TRBV7-2, the J call TRBJ2-1; TRBD1 agrees at 9 bases. V trimming: 5 bases; J trimming: 3 bases; junction bases outside the gene matches: 14. From germline, CDR1 is SGHTA and CDR2 FQGNSA. The CDR3 has 18 amino acids. CDR3 in DNA: TGTGCCAGCAGCCCACGTCCCCCTGGGACAGGGTTCTACAATGAGCAGTTCTTC. Translation gives CASSPRPPGTGFYNEQFF.

J is TRBJ2-7 and V is TRBV10-3; TRBD1 is a possible D gene (6 bases). V lost 5 bases to trimming and J lost 3 bases, with 17 bases between them. The CDR3 is made up of 15 amino acids. Germline V gene lookup returns CDR1 ENHRY and CDR2 SYGVKD. The CDR3 protein is CAISSLRGADYEQYF. The CDR3 DNA sequence: TGTGCCATCAGTTCACTCAGGGGCGCGGACTACGAGCAGTACTTC.

The rearrangement uses TRBV5-8 and TRBJ2-3; 10 positions agree with TRBD1. The ends lost 7 bases at V and 4 bases at J; junction bases unmatched: 9. Germline values: CDR1 SGHTS, CDR2 YDEGEE. The CDR3 has 15 residues. The CDR3 DNA reads as TGTGCCAGCGGGTCGGGACAGGGGTACGCAGATACGCAGTATTTT. It specifies CASGSGQGYADTQYF.

The rearrangement joins TRBV5-1 to TRBJ2-7; D possibly corresponds to TRBD1 (5 bases). Germline CDR1 is SGHRS and CDR2 is YFSETQ. The ends were cut back, 2 bases at V and 3 bases at J, with 12 bases in the middle. This CDR3 has 14 residues. The CDR3 region is CASSFSAGNYEQYF. CDR3 nucleotides: TGCGCCAGCAGCTTCTCGGCAGGGAACTACGAGCAGTACTTC.

This sequence joins TRBV7-8 and TRBJ1-1; the D is unclear. Trimming removed 2 bases from V and 1 base from J, with 11 bases in between. Germline lookup yields CDR1 SGHVS and CDR2 FQNEAQ. The CDR3 loop spans 15 amino acids. CDR3 region: CASSLTRQSNTEAFF. The CDR3 nucleotides are TGTGCCAGCAGCTTAACGCGGCAGTCGAACACTGAAGCTTTCTTT.

The rearrangement uses TRBV6-6 and TRBJ1-4; perhaps TRBD1 as D (5 bases). The CDR3 consists of 14 residues. Germline V lookup: CDR1 MNHNY, CDR2 SVGAGI (reference sequence). V was clipped by 5 bases and J by 8 bases, with 15 bases between them. CDR3 residues: CASSPGGIREKLFF. The CDR3 nucleotides are TGTGCCAGCAGTCCCGGGGGGATACGAGAAAAACTGTTTTTT.

V is TRBV30 and J is TRBJ2-1; 9 bases are a match to TRBD2. The CDR3 is made up of 15 amino acids. Per germline, CDR1 GTSNPN and CDR2 SVGIG (reference sequence). Germline trimming cut 1 base from V and 9 bases from J; bases unmatched to any gene: 10. CDR3 region: CAWSGLAATRGEQFF. In DNA, the CDR3 is TGTGCCTGGAGTGGACTAGCGGCTACTCGGGGTGAGCAGTTCTTC. Using reference TRBV30 and TRBJ2-1 for the parts outside the CDR3, the full variable domain is SQTIHQWPATLVQPVGSPLSLECTVEGTSNPNLYWYRQAAGRGLQLLFYSVGIGQISSEVPQNLSASRPQDRQFILSSKKLLLSDSGFYLCAWSGLAATRGEQFFGPGTRLTVL.

In this sample, this clone turned up a few times. This rearrangement joins TRBV6-1 to TRBJ1-2; 8 nucleotides match TRBD1. The germline V gene encodes CDR1 MNHNS and CDR2 SASEGT. With 1 base clipped from V and 4 bases from J, the junction kept 5 bases outside the gene matches. The CDR3 is 15 amino acids. The CDR3 here is CASSEVSTGVYGYTF. CDR3 bases: TGTGCCAGCAGTGAAGTATCGACAGGGGTCTATGGCTACACCTTC.

This clone was found once. The V gene is TRBV5-1, the J gene TRBJ2-3; 8 nucleotides align to TRBD1. With V trimmed by 4 bases and J by 7 bases, 11 bases remained unmatched. Germline loops: CDR1 SGHRS, CDR2 YFSETQ. The CDR3 totals 15 residues. Here the CDR3 DNA reads TGCGCCAGCAGCCTAAAGGACAGGGATATGTATACGCAGTATTTT. Protein product: CASSLKDRDMYTQYF. Based on the CDR3 plus reference TRBV5-1 and TRBJ2-3, the full variable domain is KAGVTQTPRYLIKTRGQQVTLSCSPISGHRSVSWYQQTPGQGLQFLFEYFSETQRNKGNFPGRFSGRQFSNSRSEMNVSTLELGDSALYLCASSLKDRDMYTQYFGPGTRLTVL.

V usage is TRBV5-1 and J usage is TRBJ2-7; 9 bases are a match to TRBD2. This CDR3 is 17 amino acids long. Germline CDR1 is SGHRS and CDR2 is YFSETQ. After removal of 0 bases from V and 1 base from J, the junction contained 8 bases not matched to a gene. The CDR3 loop is CASSLGVGAGGSYEQYF. The CDR3 bases are TGCGCCAGCAGCTTGGGAGTAGGAGCGGGGGGATCCTACGAGCAGTACTTC.

The chain joins TRBV10-3 to TRBJ2-1; possible D gene TRBD1, 6 bases. In germline, CDR1 is ENHRY, CDR2 SYGVKD. The V and J ends lost 4 bases and 6 bases respectively, with 10 bases between them. This CDR3 contains 13 residues. In DNA, the CDR3 is TGTGCCATCAGTGTTGGGACAATCAATGAGCAGTTCTTC. Amino acid sequence: CAISVGTINEQFF.

This clone was seen a single time. V gene TRBV2 combines with J gene TRBJ2-1; possible D gene TRBD2, 6 bases. CDR1 is SNHLY, CDR2 FYNNEI, per germline. The length of the CDR3 is 16 residues. V gave up 1 base and J gave up 2 bases, with 12 bases separating them. CDR3 nucleotides: TGTGCCAGCAGTGAAGGACTAGTTTCACCCTACAATGAGCAGTTCTTC. It specifies CASSEGLVSPYNEQFF.

This clone was observed a single time. The chain recombines TRBV29-1 with TRBJ1-1, with D unresolved. CDR1 is SQVTM, CDR2 ANQGSEA, per germline. The CDR3 is 12 amino acids. V was pared by 8 bases and J by 4 bases, with 14 bases between. CDR3: CSTGLSGTEAFF. The CDR3 DNA reads as TGCAGCACGGGCCTTTCGGGCACTGAAGCTTTCTTT. Full variable domain (missing parts from reference TRBV29-1 and TRBJ1-1): SAVISQKPSRDICQRGTSLTIQCQVDSQVTMMFWYRQQPGQSLTLIATANQGSEATYESGFVIDKFPISRPNLTFSTLTVSNMSPEDSSIYLCSTGLSGTEAFFGQGTRLTVV.

This chain joins TRBV5-1 and TRBJ2-2; 13 positions agree with TRBD2. This CDR3 comprises 16 residues. Trimming removed 1 base from V and 6 bases from J; junction bases left unmatched: 3. Germline-derived CDR1 and CDR2 are SGHRS and YFSETQ. The CDR3 sequence: CASSLLTSGGPGELFF. The CDR3 nucleotides are TGCGCCAGCAGCTTGCTGACTAGCGGGGGGCCCGGGGAGCTGTTTTTT.

The chain is built from TRBV7-9 and TRBJ1-2, with D perhaps matching TRBD1 (6 bases). Trimming cost V 5 bases and J 2 bases, with 9 bases left between them. Germline-derived CDR1 and CDR2 are SEHNR and FQNEAQ (reference sequence). This CDR3 contains 13 residues. The CDR3 protein is CASSVGQNYGYTF. CDR3 DNA sequence: TGTGCCAGCAGCGTCGGACAGAACTATGGCTACACCTTC.

This clone came up once. The rearrangement joins TRBV7-2 to TRBJ1-2; 7 nucleotides align to TRBD1. Per germline, CDR1 SGHTA and CDR2 FQGNSA. CDR3 length equals 16 residues. V gave up 1 base and J gave up 8 bases; unmatched junction bases: 13. CDR3 residues: CASSLVVGTDASGYTF. In DNA, the CDR3 is TGTGCCAGCAGCTTAGTCGTTGGGACAGATGCGAGCGGCTACACCTTC.

The chain is built from TRBV5-6 and TRBJ1-2, with 10 positions matching TRBD1. The CDR3 loop spans 17 amino acids. The germline CDR1 and CDR2 sequences are SGHDT and YYEEEE. Trimming at V came to 0 bases and at J to 3 bases, leaving 8 bases not matched to a gene. The chain's CDR3 is CASSLVWDRGFHYGYTF. CDR3 nucleotides: TGTGCCAGCAGCTTGGTTTGGGACAGGGGATTCCACTATGGCTACACCTTC.

The genes are TRBV7-2 and TRBJ2-2; TRBD2 matches 13 bases. Trimming removed 6 bases from V and 5 bases from J; junction bases left unmatched: 3. The CDR3 extends over 15 amino acids. CDR1 SGHTA and CDR2 FQGNSA come from the germline V gene. CDR3 bases: TGTGCCAGCAGAGGACTAGCGGGGGAAACCGGGGAGCTGTTTTTT. Translating it yields CASRGLAGETGELFF.

This rearrangement joins TRBV18 to TRBJ1-2; TRBD1 matches at 10 bases. The V gene's germline CDR1 is KGHSH and CDR2 LQKENI. The CDR3 runs to 15 residues. The V and J ends lost 1 base and 8 bases, in that order; junction bases with no gene match: 7. This chain's CDR3 is CASSPLTGQGSGYTF. Here the CDR3 DNA reads TGTGCCAGCTCACCACTCACGGGACAGGGGAGCGGCTACACCTTC.